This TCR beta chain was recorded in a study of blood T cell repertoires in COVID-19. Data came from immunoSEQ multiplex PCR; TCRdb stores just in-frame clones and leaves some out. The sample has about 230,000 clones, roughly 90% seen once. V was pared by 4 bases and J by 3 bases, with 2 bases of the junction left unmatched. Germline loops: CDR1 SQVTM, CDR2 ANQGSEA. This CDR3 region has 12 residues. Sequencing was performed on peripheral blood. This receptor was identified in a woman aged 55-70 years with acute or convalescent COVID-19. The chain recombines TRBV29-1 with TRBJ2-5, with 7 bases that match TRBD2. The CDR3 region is CSVALAEETQYF. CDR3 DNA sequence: TGCAGCGTTGCGCTAGCGGAAGAGACCCAGTACTTC.